The rows below give T cell receptor beta chains drawn from one sample of a study of blood T cell repertoires in COVID-19. Only in-frame clones appear in the TCRdb table, and some are missing; sequencing was by immunoSEQ multiplex PCR. The sample carries tens of thousands of clones, around 83% recorded once. Source material: peripheral blood. Receptors were obtained from a man between 60 and 70 years old with acute or convalescent COVID-19. Both conserved end residues are part of each CDR3. Fields, in order: clone size, D gene, V gene, J gene, CDR3 protein, CDR3 DNA. The D gene is left open where the match is weak. Clone size is given for some rows only: seen once, a few or many times, or a class if the clone is expanded.

few	.	TRBV5-8	TRBJ1-5	CASSSGQNSNQPQHF	TGTGCCAGCAGCTCCGGACAGAATAGCAATCAGCCCCAGCATTTT
.	TRBD1	TRBV24-1	TRBJ2-1	CATSDGQGAEQFF	TGTGCCACCAGTGATGGACAGGGGGCTGAGCAGTTCTTC
.	TRBD1	TRBV6-2/TRBV6-3	TRBJ1-2	CASSINIRDSLYGYTF	TGTGCCAGCAGTATCAACATTCGGGACAGTCTATATGGCTACACCTTC
few	.	TRBV7-2	TRBJ2-7	CASSVGLNTYEQYF	TGTGCCAGCAGCGTGGGACTTAATACCTACGAGCAGTACTTC
.	.	TRBV5-6	TRBJ2-7	CASSLTGPYGEQYF	TGTGCCAGCAGCTTGACAGGGCCGTATGGCGAGCAGTACTTC
.	.	TRBV4-1	TRBJ1-3	CASSSPGERTAGNTIYF	TGCGCCAGCAGCTCTCCAGGAGAAAGGACAGCCGGAAACACCATATATTTT
.	.	TRBV5-1	TRBJ1-3	CASSLVQPASGNTIYF	TGCGCCAGCAGCTTGGTACAACCCGCCTCTGGAAACACCATATATTTT
.	.	TRBV7-3	TRBJ2-1	CASGVGSEQFF	TGTGCCAGCGGGGTAGGGAGTGAGCAGTTCTTC
.	.	TRBV2	TRBJ2-7	CASSATWASPEQYF	TGTGCCAGCAGCGCAACCTGGGCCAGCCCCGAGCAGTACTTC
.	TRBD1	TRBV25-1	TRBJ2-5	CASSNPGTESQETQYF	TGTGCCAGCAGTAACCCCGGGACAGAAAGTCAAGAGACCCAGTACTTC
.	TRBD2	TRBV5-1	TRBJ2-3	CASSLAAGEDTQYF	TGCGCCAGCAGCTTGGCAGCGGGAGAGGATACGCAGTATTTT
.	.	TRBV20-1	TRBJ2-3	CSAPAGHLYF	TGCAGTGCTCCCGCGGGGCACCTGTATTTT
once	.	TRBV3-1/TRBV3-2	TRBJ1-4	CASSHHMEATNEKLFF	TGTGCCAGCAGCCATCATATGGAGGCAACTAATGAAAAACTGTTTTTT
once	TRBD2	TRBV5-1	TRBJ2-3	CASSSGTSGEGDTQYF	TGCGCCAGCAGCTCCGGGACTAGCGGGGAGGGAGATACGCAGTATTTT